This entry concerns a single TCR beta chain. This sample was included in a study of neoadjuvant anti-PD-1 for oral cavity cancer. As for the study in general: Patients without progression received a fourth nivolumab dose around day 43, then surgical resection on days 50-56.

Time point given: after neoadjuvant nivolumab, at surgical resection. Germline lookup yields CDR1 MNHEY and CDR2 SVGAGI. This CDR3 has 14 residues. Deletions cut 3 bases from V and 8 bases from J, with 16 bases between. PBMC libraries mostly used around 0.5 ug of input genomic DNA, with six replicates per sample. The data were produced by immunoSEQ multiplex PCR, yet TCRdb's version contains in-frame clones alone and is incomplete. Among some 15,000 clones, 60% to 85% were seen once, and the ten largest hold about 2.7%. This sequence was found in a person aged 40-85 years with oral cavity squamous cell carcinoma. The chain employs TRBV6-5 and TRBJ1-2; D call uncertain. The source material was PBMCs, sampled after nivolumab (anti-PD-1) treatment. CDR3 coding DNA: TGTGCCAGCAGTTATTTCCCAATCCTTCAGGGCTACACCTTC. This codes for CASSYFPILQGYTF.